Listed below are T cell receptor beta chains from one sample, sequenced in a study of T cells in Graves' hyperthyroidism and ophthalmopathy. Each CDR3 protein gets one entry after TCRdb re-called the multiplex PCR reads with MiXCR. The repertoire has roughly 700,000 distinct CDR3 sequences, about 14% of them found once; the top ten carry more than 8.5%. The sequencing input was blood. Receptors were obtained from a woman between 18 and 30 years old with Graves' hyperthyroidism. Both conserved end residues are trimmed from each CDR3. Fields, in order: V gene, CDR3 protein.

v_gene: TRBV7-9
CDR3aa: ASSDISGSPYNEQF

v_gene: TRBV6-2/TRBV6-3
CDR3aa: ASSYDERERKNTGELF

v_gene: TRBV30
CDR3aa: AWKSQDRSNSPLH

v_gene: TRBV4-2
CDR3aa: ASSQDGTSGTDTQY

v_gene: TRBV27
CDR3aa: ASRGNLGPRYEQY

v_gene: TRBV12-3/TRBV12-4
CDR3aa: ASKSEALSYEQY

v_gene: TRBV27
CDR3aa: ASSRTSRYEQY

v_gene: TRBV19
CDR3aa: ASSKTGTGRSYEQY

v_gene: TRBV6-2/TRBV6-3
CDR3aa: ASSYDVWGQGTESLNTEAF

v_gene: TRBV20-1
CDR3aa: SAKRWLRNEQF

v_gene: TRBV9
CDR3aa: ASSVEGGPDTQY

v_gene: TRBV14
CDR3aa: ASSHFLAADTQY

v_gene: TRBV28
CDR3aa: ASSFSSNQPQH

v_gene: TRBV7-3
CDR3aa: ASSPDRLNEQF

v_gene: TRBV2
CDR3aa: ASSYRDSQEETQY

v_gene: TRBV6-1
CDR3aa: ASSEAGLGYEQY

v_gene: TRBV24-1
CDR3aa: ATSDSTRLGNTGELF

v_gene: TRBV30
CDR3aa: AWNQLTGYNEQF

v_gene: TRBV5-5
CDR3aa: ASSHYRGVGTEAF

v_gene: TRBV25-1
CDR3aa: ASSGIRGLSTDTQY

v_gene: TRBV27
CDR3aa: ASRFQSGAYNSPLH

v_gene: TRBV4-3
CDR3aa: ASSQDGLPTDYGYT

v_gene: TRBV30
CDR3aa: AWSAGGTVTGELF

v_gene: TRBV20-1
CDR3aa: SARTSGKRETQY

v_gene: TRBV18
CDR3aa: ASSLRGLAGDTQY

v_gene: TRBV28
CDR3aa: ASTPASSEGIYEQY

v_gene: TRBV6-2/TRBV6-3
CDR3aa: ASSYSLVDHSSYEQY

v_gene: TRBV11-2
CDR3aa: ASSLVGASSYNEQF

v_gene: TRBV28
CDR3aa: ASLLEGGYEQY

v_gene: TRBV27
CDR3aa: ASRRTGSNQPQH

v_gene: TRBV29-1
CDR3aa: SGASGPYEQY

v_gene: TRBV19
CDR3aa: ASSITDRGHEQY

v_gene: TRBV20-1
CDR3aa: SARGASKGRNTGELF

v_gene: TRBV12-3/TRBV12-4
CDR3aa: ASSPPGQGNTEAF

v_gene: TRBV18
CDR3aa: ASSPSFVQY

v_gene: TRBV6-6
CDR3aa: ASSYNRGFEQF

v_gene: TRBV13
CDR3aa: ASSFQGAAGNTIY

v_gene: TRBV15
CDR3aa: ATSPRTGTSNQPQH

v_gene: TRBV13
CDR3aa: ASSSQTSGSSYEQY

v_gene: TRBV15
CDR3aa: ATSSTGTDQPQH

v_gene: TRBV13
CDR3aa: ASRPSGTGGRNEQF

v_gene: TRBV28
CDR3aa: ASSTPSNQPQH

v_gene: TRBV19
CDR3aa: ASSLLSGQGNQPQH

v_gene: TRBV7-9
CDR3aa: ASSSGLLNEQF

v_gene: TRBV11-3
CDR3aa: ASSPRLAWNTEAF

v_gene: TRBV28
CDR3aa: ASSILAGAGIGAKNIQY

v_gene: TRBV9
CDR3aa: ASSGSGEQY

v_gene: TRBV2
CDR3aa: ASSEWARTDYGYT

v_gene: TRBV11-2
CDR3aa: ANPYLTVARSYYEQY

v_gene: TRBV15
CDR3aa: ATSLTRGSNQPQH

v_gene: TRBV27
CDR3aa: ASLCCTGGHGQPQH

v_gene: TRBV3-1
CDR3aa: ASSQSDGRETQY